The TCR beta chain described here comes from a study of early T cells in non-severe SARS-CoV-2 infection. Whole-study context: Sequencing used unsorted whole-blood bulk RNA, so chains lack pairing.

Each CDR3 protein gets one entry after TCRdb re-called the 5' RACE reads with MiXCR. Of about 32,000 distinct CDR3 sequences in the sample, about 8.2% were seen once. Sequences were obtained from whole blood. This TCR was sampled from an adult who was a healthcare worker with PCR-confirmed SARS-CoV-2 infection or an uninfected control (not recorded which).

The CDR3 bases are TGTGCCAGCAGCTTATGGGGACAGGGCACAGATACGCAGTATTTT. As protein: CASSLWGQGTDTQYF. The genes are TRBV7-3 and TRBJ2-3; TRBD1 aligns across 8 bases. V shed 2 bases and J 1 base; nucleotides not matched to a gene: 2. The CDR3 is 15 amino acids. Germline V lookup: CDR1 SGHTA, CDR2 FQGTGA.